This passage covers 13 T cell receptor beta chains from one sample sequenced in a study of cytomegalovirus exposure and HLA in healthy donors. The PCR used 60 Vbeta and 13 Jbeta primers. Here immunoSEQ multiplex PCR was the method, and the copy in TCRdb shows in-frame clones only, minus some. The data show some 120,000 clones, approximately 80% seen once. The sequencing sample was made of PBMCs. These receptors all come from a male donor in good health and CMV-seropositive.

The chain recombines TRBV18 with TRBJ2-3; the match to TRBD1 covers 10 bases. Per the germline V gene, CDR1 is KGHSH and CDR2 is LQKENI. The CDR3 sequence is 17 residues long. V lost 3 bases to trimming and J lost 1 base; unmatched junction nucleotides: 7. CDR3 in amino acids: CASSPKAGTGGTDTQYF. The CDR3 coding sequence is TGTGCCAGCTCACCTAAAGCCGGGACAGGGGGCACAGATACGCAGTATTTT.

This clone was observed a handful of times. The rearrangement joins TRBV2 to TRBJ2-1; 8 nucleotides line up with TRBD2. This CDR3 contains 17 residues. Germline V lookup: CDR1 SNHLY, CDR2 FYNNEI. With 0 bases clipped from V and 7 bases from J, the junction kept 11 bases outside the gene matches. The CDR3 reads CASSEAGSSGGLNEQFF. For the CDR3, the DNA is TGTGCCAGCAGTGAAGCGGGTTCAAGCGGGGGTCTGAATGAGCAGTTCTTC.

V and J are TRBV28 and TRBJ1-2; 9 positions agree with TRBD1. CDR3 length equals 15 residues. Per the germline V gene, CDR1 is MDHEN and CDR2 is SYDVKM. V dropped 2 bases and J dropped 2; count of bases not matched to a gene: 3. CDR3 region: CASSLPGQGNYGYTF. CDR3 bases: TGTGCCAGCAGTTTACCCGGACAGGGGAACTATGGCTACACCTTC.

The V and J genes are TRBV2 and TRBJ2-5; D unresolved. The CDR3 sequence is 20 residues long. Germline V CDR1 and CDR2: SNHLY, FYNNEI. Trimming stripped 7 bases from V and 2 bases from J, with 32 bases between. For the CDR3, the DNA is TGTGCCAGCACCGAGTATAGTGATAGTTTTCTCTATTACCGGCAAGAGACCCAGTACTTC. This sequence encodes CASTEYSDSFLYYRQETQYF.

The V call is TRBV29-1, the J call TRBJ1-1; 8 nucleotides align to TRBD1. In germline, CDR1 is SQVTM, CDR2 ANQGSEA. This CDR3 region has 12 residues. V lost 7 bases to trimming and J lost 4 bases; unmatched junction nucleotides: 5. The CDR3 here is CSADRGRTEAFF. The CDR3 coding sequence is TGCAGCGCCGACAGGGGCCGCACTGAAGCTTTCTTT. Complete variable domain (other parts from reference TRBV29-1 and TRBJ1-1): SAVISQKPSRDICQRGTSLTIQCQVDSQVTMMFWYRQQPGQSLTLIATANQGSEATYESGFVIDKFPISRPNLTFSTLTVSNMSPEDSSIYLCSADRGRTEAFFGQGTRLTVV.

The chain recombines TRBV7-2 with TRBJ2-7; the match to TRBD2 covers 11 bases. The germline gives CDR1 SGHTA, CDR2 FQGNSA. Trimming took 1 base from V and 4 from J; bases not matched to a gene: 6. The CDR3 consists of 16 residues. The CDR3 spells CASSLGTGTSGYEQYF. CDR3 DNA: TGTGCCAGCAGCTTAGGAACCGGGACTAGCGGATACGAGCAGTACTTC.

The chain joins TRBV6-5 to TRBJ2-1; the match to TRBD2 covers 10 bases. V dropped 6 bases and J dropped 8; count of bases not matched to a gene: 4. The CDR3 runs 13 residues. CDR1 is MNHEY and CDR2 is SVGAGI in the germline V gene. The CDR3 spells CASRLAGGYEQFF. The CDR3, as DNA: TGTGCCAGCAGGTTAGCGGGAGGCTATGAGCAGTTCTTC.

The rearrangement joins TRBV28 to TRBJ1-1, with a tentative D call TRBD1 (5 bases). V lost 9 bases and J lost 3, with 14 bases in between. Germline CDR1 is MDHEN and CDR2 is SYDVKM. The CDR3 covers 13 residues. Here the CDR3 reads CASSMGGYTEAFF. The DNA of the CDR3 is TGTGCCAGTTCAATGGGGGGGTACACTGAAGCTTTCTTT.

The chain joins TRBV29-1 to TRBJ2-7; 7 nucleotides agree with TRBD2. CDR3 length: 12 residues. With V trimmed by 7 bases and J by 1 base, 4 bases remained unmatched. The germline CDR1 and CDR2 sequences are SQVTM and ANQGSEA. CDR3 nucleotides: TGCAGCGCCGCCGGGGGGTCCTACGAGCAGTACTTC. It yields the protein CSAAGGSYEQYF.

A single count supports this clone. The chain couples TRBV7-9 to TRBJ1-5; D remains unclear. Germline-derived CDR1 and CDR2 are SEHNR and FQNEAQ (reference sequence). This CDR3 region has 15 residues. The germline V and J ends were trimmed by 1 base and 1 base, with 8 bases remaining between them. In DNA, the CDR3 is TGTGCCAGCAGCTTAGGAGAGTGGAGCAATCAGCCCCAGCATTTT. Amino acids: CASSLGEWSNQPQHF.

The genes are TRBV4-3 and TRBJ2-1; 10 bases match TRBD2. Germline CDR1 reads LGHNA; CDR2 reads YSLEER. There are 17 residues in the CDR3. V was pared by 2 bases and J by 0 bases, with 4 bases of the junction left unmatched. CDR3 coding DNA: TGCGCCAGCAGCCAAAGGAGCGGGAGGGCCTCCTACAATGAGCAGTTCTTC. Its protein product is CASSQRSGRASYNEQFF.

V gene TRBV11-2 combines with J gene TRBJ1-5; maybe TRBD1 (6 bases). Trimming shortened V by 4 bases and J by 4 bases, and 11 bases separated the two germline ends. The CDR3 is 14 residues long. Germline V gene sequence: CDR1 SGHAT, CDR2 FQNNGV. The chain's CDR3 is CASSSGTSNQPQHF. CDR3 nucleotides: TGTGCCAGCAGCTCCGGGACATCGAATCAGCCCCAGCATTTT.

This sequence joins TRBV4-3 and TRBJ1-2; D may be TRBD1 (6 bases). Trimming shortened V by 0 bases and J by 4 bases, and 9 bases separated the two germline ends. The CDR3 runs 14 residues. The germline V gene encodes CDR1 LGHNA and CDR2 YSLEER. DNA for the CDR3: TGCGCCAGCAGCCAAGATCTAGGGGGCTATGGCTACACCTTC. Translation: CASSQDLGGYGYTF.